This T cell receptor beta chain derives from a study of shared clonotypes between healthy human individuals. The germline gives CDR1 SNHLY, CDR2 FYNNEI. The CDR3 spans 15 residues. The V end was cut by 3 bases, the J end by 2 bases, with 12 bases between. Some clones are missing from TCRdb's copy, which holds only in-frame ones; the method was immunoSEQ multiplex PCR. This table has over 950,000 clones, approximately 75% appearing once. The chain couples TRBV2 to TRBJ2-3; D may correspond to TRBD1 or TRBD2 (5 bases each). The sequence came from a young man in good health. Some clones in this sample may be carry-over from other donors' samples. Sequencing was done on a sample of memory CD4+ T cells from PBMCs. The subset here: CD45RA-negative fraction. The DNA of the CDR3 is TGTGCCAGCAGTGATAGCACGGGGACCACAGATACGCAGTATTTT. Protein: CASSDSTGTTDTQYF.